A single sample gave rise to the 5 T cell receptor beta chains below, sequenced in a study of cytomegalovirus exposure and HLA in healthy donors. This PCR relied on a set of 60 Vbeta primers and 13 Jbeta primers. This table comes from immunoSEQ multiplex PCR, and its TCRdb copy is limited to in-frame clones, with some not included. The table shows over 100,000 clones, with about 80% occurring only once. What was sequenced was PBMCs. Every receptor here comes from a man between 60 and 75 years old in good health and CMV-seropositive.

The rearrangement uses TRBV18 and TRBJ2-5, with a possible D match to TRBD2 (5 bases). Trimming removed 6 bases from V and 4 bases from J, with 9 bases in between. Germline V gene lookup returns CDR1 KGHSH and CDR2 LQKENI. The CDR3 contains 12 residues. The CDR3 sequence is CASSEVGETQYF. DNA of the CDR3: TGTGCCAGCTCGGAGGTGGGAGAGACCCAGTACTTC.

V usage is TRBV5-6 and J usage is TRBJ2-3; 11 bases are a match to TRBD2. The ends lost 2 bases at V and 2 bases at J; junction bases unmatched: 4. This CDR3 contains 16 residues. CDR1 is SGHDT, CDR2 YYEEEE, per germline. DNA for the CDR3: TGTGCCAGCAGCTTTACTAGCGGGGGTATCACAGATACGCAGTATTTT. This gives the protein CASSFTSGGITDTQYF.

The chain couples TRBV5-1 to TRBJ2-2; 12 bases map to TRBD2. Looked up from germline, CDR1 is SGHRS and CDR2 is YFSETQ. CDR3 length: 18 amino acids. The V gene end was trimmed by 0 bases and the J gene end by 0 bases; junction bases not matched to a gene: 3. The CDR3 DNA reads TGCGCCAGCAGCTTGGCTAGCGGGGGGGTGACGAACACCGGGGAGCTGTTTTTT. This gives the protein CASSLASGGVTNTGELFF.

The genes are TRBV10-2 and TRBJ1-5; the D gene is possibly TRBD1 (5 bases). Trimming removed 2 bases at V and 7 bases at J, with 9 bases between. This CDR3 is 13 amino acids long. Germline assignment: CDR1 WSHSY and CDR2 SAAADI. CDR3 region: CASSEGARQPQHF. The CDR3 coding sequence is TGCGCCAGCAGTGAGGGGGCACGGCAGCCCCAGCATTTT.

The gene calls are TRBV5-6 and TRBJ2-4, with 7 bases matching TRBD1. This CDR3 is built from 17 residues. Germline V gives CDR1 SGHDT, CDR2 YYEEEE. Germline trimming cut 7 bases from V and 0 bases from J; bases unmatched to any gene: 13. The CDR3 bases are TGTGCCAGCTCGTCGGGGCAGGGGGTCCTAGCCAAAAACATTCAGTACTTC. The encoded protein is CASSSGQGVLAKNIQYF.